These 8 T cell receptor beta chains were sequenced from one sample in a study of technical replicates of blood from several donors. Sequenced by immunoSEQ multiplex PCR; TCRdb stores in-frame clones only, minus some. The sample shows 91,000 or so clones, less than 95% of them seen only once. Source material: T cells isolated from PBMCs. The receptors were sampled from a human donor in good health.

This clone was recorded only once. V and J are TRBV19 and TRBJ1-5, with D uncertain. V lost 2 bases and J 2 bases, leaving 7 bases between the germline ends. The length of the CDR3 is 14 residues. From germline, CDR1 is LNHDA and CDR2 SQIVND (reference sequence). The CDR3 DNA reads as TGTGCCAGTAGTATAATTGAGGGCAATCAGCCCCAGCATTTT. Translation gives CASSIIEGNQPQHF.

This rearrangement joins TRBV5-6 to TRBJ2-2, with D unclear. Trimming shortened V by 0 bases and J by 6 bases, and 6 bases separated the two germline ends. The CDR3 has 13 residues. Germline V gene sequence: CDR1 SGHDT, CDR2 YYEEEE. The CDR3 reads CASSLDTAGELFF. CDR3 DNA: TGTGCCAGCAGCTTGGATACGGCCGGGGAGCTGTTTTTT.

The chain employs TRBV19 and TRBJ1-5, with 7 bases that match TRBD1. Per germline, CDR1 LNHDA and CDR2 SQIVND (reference sequence). The CDR3 extends over 13 amino acids. The trim removed 8 bases at V and 9 bases at J, leaving 10 bases unmatched. Here the CDR3 DNA reads TGTGCCAGTCAGGACAGGATATACGGGCCCCAGCATTTT. Encoded protein: CASQDRIYGPQHF.

The sample holds one count of this clone. The chain carries TRBV7-9 and TRBJ1-2; D unresolved. Trimming took 4 bases from V and 6 from J, leaving 12 bases between them. CDR3 length equals 13 residues. The germline V gene has CDR1 SEHNR and CDR2 FQNEAQ (reference sequence). CDR3 region: CASSSPLLNGYTF. Here the CDR3 DNA reads TGTGCCAGCAGCTCCCCTCTACTGAATGGCTACACCTTC.

Only one count was recorded for this clone. The chain joins TRBV5-1 to TRBJ2-7; a possible D gene is TRBD1 (6 bases). V was shortened by 5 bases and J by 9 bases, with 15 bases between the two germline ends. Germline V gene data show CDR1 as SGHRS and CDR2 as YFSETQ. CDR3 length: 12 amino acids. The CDR3 DNA is TGCGCCAGCAGATTTCAGGAGGACAGGCAGTACTTC. Its protein is CASRFQEDRQYF.

The V gene is TRBV19, the J gene TRBJ1-2, with 8 bases lining up with TRBD1. The V segment lost 3 bases and the J segment 7 bases; nucleotides outside the gene matches: 4. CDR1 is LNHDA, CDR2 SQIVND, per germline (reference sequence). The CDR3 length is 13 residues. The DNA for the CDR3 is TGTGCCAGTAGTATTACCAGGGGGCGTGGCTACACCTTC. Encoded protein: CASSITRGRGYTF. Based on the CDR3 plus reference TRBV19 and TRBJ1-2, the full variable domain is DGGITQSPKYLFRKEGQNVTLSCEQNLNHDAMYWYRQDPGQGLRLIYYSQIVNDFQKGDIAEGYSVSREKKESFPLTVTSAQKNPTAFYLCASSITRGRGYTFGSGTRLTVV.

V usage is TRBV2 and J usage is TRBJ2-4; 15 nucleotides agree with TRBD2. V lost 9 bases and J lost 6; bases outside the gene matches: 3. Per the germline V gene, CDR1 is SNHLY and CDR2 is FYNNEI. The CDR3 loop spans 14 amino acids. The CDR3 spells CASPGLAGGNIQYF. The CDR3 DNA is TGTGCCAGTCCGGGACTAGCGGGAGGAAACATTCAGTACTTC.

J is TRBJ2-3 and V is TRBV30; D is unclear. V dropped 5 bases and J dropped 2 bases, with 8 bases sitting between them. The germline V gene encodes CDR1 GTSNPN and CDR2 SVGIG (reference sequence). The CDR3 runs 12 residues. CDR3 DNA sequence: TGTGCCTGGTTACAGATCACAGATACGCAGTATTTT. This sequence encodes CAWLQITDTQYF.